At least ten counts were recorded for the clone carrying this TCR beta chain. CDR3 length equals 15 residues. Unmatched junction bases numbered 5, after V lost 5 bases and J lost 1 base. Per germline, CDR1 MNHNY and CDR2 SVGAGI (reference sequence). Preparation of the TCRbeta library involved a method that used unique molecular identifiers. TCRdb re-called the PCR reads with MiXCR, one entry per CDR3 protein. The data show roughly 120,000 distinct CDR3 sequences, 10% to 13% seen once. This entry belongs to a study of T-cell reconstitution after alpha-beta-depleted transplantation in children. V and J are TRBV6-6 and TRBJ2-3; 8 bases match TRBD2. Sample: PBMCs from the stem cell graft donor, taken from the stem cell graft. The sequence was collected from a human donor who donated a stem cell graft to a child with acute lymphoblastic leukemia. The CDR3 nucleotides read TGTGCCAGCAGTAGCGGGAGAGGCGGCACAGATACGCAGTATTTT. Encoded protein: CASSSGRGGTDTQYF.